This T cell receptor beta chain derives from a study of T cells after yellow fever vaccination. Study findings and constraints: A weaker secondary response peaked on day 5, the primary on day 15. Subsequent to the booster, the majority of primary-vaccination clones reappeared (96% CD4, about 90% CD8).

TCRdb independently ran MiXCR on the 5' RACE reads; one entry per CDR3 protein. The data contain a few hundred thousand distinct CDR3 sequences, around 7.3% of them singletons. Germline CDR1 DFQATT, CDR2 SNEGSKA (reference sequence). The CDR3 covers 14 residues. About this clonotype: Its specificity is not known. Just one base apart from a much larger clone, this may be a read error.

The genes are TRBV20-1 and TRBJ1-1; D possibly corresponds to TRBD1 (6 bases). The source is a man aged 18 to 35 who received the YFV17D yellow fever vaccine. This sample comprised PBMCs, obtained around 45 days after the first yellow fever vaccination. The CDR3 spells CCARGGSRDTEAFF. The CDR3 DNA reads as TGCTGTGCTAGAGGGGGGTCGAGAGACACTGAAGCTTTCTTT.